This T cell receptor beta chain stems from a study of identical twins. With V trimmed by 6 bases and J by 5 bases, 4 bases remained unmatched. The CDR3 is 13 amino acids. Germline assignment: CDR1 ENHRY and CDR2 SYGVKD. TCRdb called the 5' RACE reads again in MiXCR, with one record for every CDR3 protein. This table has 450,000 or so distinct CDR3 sequences, 20% to 25% appearing once. The same sample was also studied in work on T cells expressing NK-cell markers. According to that study: In a handful of donors, dominant CD3+CD56+NKG2C+ clones formed about 1.0-8% of CD8+ cells.

The sequenced material came from CD4+ T cells sorted from blood. This sequence joins TRBV10-3 and TRBJ1-5; 7 bases align to TRBD1. The receptor was isolated from a young woman in good health. The CDR3 DNA reads as TGTGCCATCAGACCTGACAGGGATCAGCCCCAGCATTTT. Translating it yields CAIRPDRDQPQHF.